The following is a TCR beta chain sequence with its context. The table came from immunoSEQ multiplex PCR; TCRdb's copy has only in-frame clones and leaves some out. The sample records approximately 180,000 clones, approximately 78% being singletons. The data are from a study of blood T cell repertoires in COVID-19. Study-level background: Sources were T cells, B-cell-depleted T cells, or PBMCs; the material itself was cDNA or gDNA.

Individuals aged about 18 to 90 years were recruited from fewer than 25 US areas. Before being deemed recovered, Cohort 3 donors had two negative PCRs, clearance, or symptom resolution. Germline V gene data show CDR1 as MNHEY and CDR2 as SVGAGI. V shed 4 bases and J 5 bases; nucleotides not matched to a gene: 4. The length of the CDR3 is 14 residues. What was sequenced was PBMCs or T cells enriched from blood (not recorded which). V is TRBV6-5 and J is TRBJ2-1; 8 bases are shared with TRBD2. The TCR originated in a woman in her forties or fifties who had recovered from COVID-19. CDR3 DNA: TGTGCCAGCAGTTTAGCGGGAACTAACAATGAGCAGTTCTTC. It encodes CASSLAGTNNEQFF.